This entry concerns a single T cell receptor beta chain. The antigen is undetermined. The V gene's germline CDR1 is MDHEN and CDR2 SYDVKM. The CDR3 is 15 residues long. The junction had 8 bases not matched to a gene; V was cut back by 4 bases and J by 5 bases. This sample stems from a study of cytomegalovirus exposure and HLA in healthy donors. Notes on the study in general: An analysis done earlier found most TCR beta V segments productive about 87% or about 30% of the time. For most subjects, TCR beta sequences were reported to predict HLA-A and HLA-B alleles with accuracy. As a later analysis revealed, most CMV-associated TCR beta chains appeared HLA-restricted.

PCR involved 60 Vbeta and 13 Jbeta primers. Only in-frame clones appear in the TCRdb table, and some are missing; sequencing was by immunoSEQ multiplex PCR. This sample has 200,000 or so clones, with 75% to 85% found just once. The receptor was derived from a woman aged 18-29 years in good health and CMV-seronegative. Material: PBMCs. This chain links TRBV28 with TRBJ2-5; 9 bases match TRBD2. As DNA, the CDR3 is TGTGCCAGCAGTTCTGTAGCGGGAGCGAGTGAGACCCAGTACTTC. Translated, it gives CASSSVAGASETQYF.